These 10 T cell receptor beta chains share one sample of origin, sequenced in a study of blood T cell repertoires in COVID-19. Assay: immunoSEQ multiplex PCR; the TCRdb copy retains only in-frame clones and omits some. This sample yields under 95,000 clones, of which about 87% are seen a single time; over 4% belongs to the top ten. Sequenced material: peripheral blood. These receptors came from a man aged 40-49 years with acute or convalescent COVID-19.

The J gene is TRBJ2-1, the V gene TRBV27; TRBD2 matches at 9 bases. Per the germline V gene, CDR1 is MNHEY and CDR2 is SMNVEV (reference sequence). J was trimmed by 3 bases and V by 2 bases; bases with no gene match: 8. CDR3 length: 17 amino acids. DNA for the CDR3: TGTGCCAGCAGTTTAAGGGGGTTAGCGGGGGTCTACAATGAGCAGTTCTTC. This sequence encodes CASSLRGLAGVYNEQFF.

This clone was recorded a few times. The chain carries TRBV19 and TRBJ1-5, with a possible D match to TRBD1 (6 bases). Per the germline V gene, CDR1 is LNHDA and CDR2 is SQIVND (reference sequence). The CDR3 is 16 residues long. V was pared by 1 base and J by 4 bases, with 14 bases between. The CDR3 DNA is TGTGCCAGTAGTATAGCTCCCGGGACAACGAATCAGCCCCAGCATTTT. Translating it yields CASSIAPGTTNQPQHF.

V and J are TRBV30 and TRBJ1-2; 10 bases align to TRBD1. The CDR3 is 13 amino acids. The V and J ends lost 7 bases and 6 bases, in that order; junction bases with no gene match: 8. Germline V gene lookup returns CDR1 GTSNPN and CDR2 SVGIG (reference sequence). The CDR3 DNA reads TGTGCCTCAGGGTTGGGACAGGGGAATGGCTACACCTTC. Translating it yields CASGLGQGNGYTF.

V usage is TRBV18 and J usage is TRBJ1-1; 7 nucleotides line up with TRBD1. Unmatched junction bases numbered 10, after V lost 5 bases and J lost 4 bases. Germline CDR1 KGHSH, CDR2 LQKENI. This CDR3 has 15 residues. This CDR3 reads CASSGEQGWSTEAFF. CDR3 bases: TGTGCCAGCTCAGGGGAACAGGGGTGGAGCACTGAAGCTTTCTTT.

The rearrangement links TRBV19 to TRBJ2-3, with TRBD2 matching 9 bases. Trimming took 7 bases from V and 7 from J; bases not matched to a gene: 9. The CDR3 consists of 14 residues. Per the germline V gene, CDR1 is LNHDA and CDR2 is SQIVND (reference sequence). The CDR3 is CASTRGGGSHTQYF. The DNA for the CDR3 is TGTGCCAGTACCCGCGGGGGGGGCTCGCATACGCAGTATTTT. Complete variable domain (other parts from reference TRBV19 and TRBJ2-3): DGGITQSPKYLFRKEGQNVTLSCEQNLNHDAMYWYRQDPGQGLRLIYYSQIVNDFQKGDIAEGYSVSREKKESFPLTVTSAQKNPTAFYLCASTRGGGSHTQYFGPGTRLTVL.

V and J are TRBV12-3 or TRBV12-4 and TRBJ2-1; 7 nucleotides align to TRBD1. The CDR3 spans 13 residues. The junction had 6 bases not matched to a gene; V was cut back by 10 bases and J by 3 bases. Here the CDR3 DNA reads TGTGCCATCTCAGGACAGGTCTACAATGAGCAGTTCTTC. Amino acids: CAISGQVYNEQFF.

The chain combines TRBV19 with TRBJ1-3; 8 nucleotides line up with TRBD1. CDR3 length equals 18 residues. The V gene end was trimmed by 5 bases and the J gene end by 0 bases; junction bases not matched to a gene: 12. Germline-derived CDR1 and CDR2 are LNHDA and SQIVND (reference sequence). In DNA, the CDR3 is TGTGCCAGTAGTCCACGGACAGGGACCCCTAACTCTGGAAACACCATATATTTT. This gives the protein CASSPRTGTPNSGNTIYF.

The V and J genes are TRBV30 and TRBJ2-7, with unresolved D. CDR1 is GTSNPN and CDR2 is SVGIG in the germline V gene (reference sequence). This CDR3 is 13 amino acids long. V was trimmed by 2 bases and J by 0 bases, leaving 8 bases between them. CDR3 residues: CAWSPGSSYEQYF. As DNA, the CDR3 is TGTGCCTGGAGTCCCGGGTCCTCCTACGAGCAGTACTTC. The full variable domain, completed using reference TRBV30 and TRBJ2-7, is SQTIHQWPATLVQPVGSPLSLECTVEGTSNPNLYWYRQAAGRGLQLLFYSVGIGQISSEVPQNLSASRPQDRQFILSSKKLLLSDSGFYLCAWSPGSSYEQYFGPGTRLTVT.

This clone has a handful of counts. The V gene is TRBV5-8, the J gene TRBJ2-7, with D maybe TRBD1 (5 bases). There are 15 residues in the CDR3. Germline values: CDR1 SGHTS, CDR2 YDEGEE. Trimming pared 0 bases from V and 6 bases from J, leaving 16 bases between. DNA for the CDR3: TGTGCCAGCAGCTTGGATGTTGGGGCGTTAGCCGAGCAGTACTTC. Translation gives CASSLDVGALAEQYF.

V and J are TRBV27 and TRBJ1-2, with D possibly TRBD1 on 5 matching bases. The CDR3 extends over 13 amino acids. CDR1 and CDR2 (germline): MNHEY, SMNVEV (reference sequence). V lost 6 bases, J lost 6 bases, and 14 bases lay in between. CDR3 coding DNA: TGTGCCAGCAGCGACCGACAGCAGAATGGCTACACCTTC. Translation gives CASSDRQQNGYTF.